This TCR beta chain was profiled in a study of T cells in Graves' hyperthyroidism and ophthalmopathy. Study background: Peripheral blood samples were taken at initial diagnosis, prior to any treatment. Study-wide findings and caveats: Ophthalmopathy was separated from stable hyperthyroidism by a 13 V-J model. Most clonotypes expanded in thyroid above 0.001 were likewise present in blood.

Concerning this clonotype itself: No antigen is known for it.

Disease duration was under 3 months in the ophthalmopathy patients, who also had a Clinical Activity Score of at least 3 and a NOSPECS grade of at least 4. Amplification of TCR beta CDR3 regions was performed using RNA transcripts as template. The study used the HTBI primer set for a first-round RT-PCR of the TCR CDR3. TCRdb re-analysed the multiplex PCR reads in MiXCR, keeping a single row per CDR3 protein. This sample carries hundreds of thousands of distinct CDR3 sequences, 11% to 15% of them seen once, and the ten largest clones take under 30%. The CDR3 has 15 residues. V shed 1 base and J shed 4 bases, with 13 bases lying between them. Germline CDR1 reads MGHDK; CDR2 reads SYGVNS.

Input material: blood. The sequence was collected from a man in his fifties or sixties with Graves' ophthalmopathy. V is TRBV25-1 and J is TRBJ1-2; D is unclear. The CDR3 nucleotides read TGTGCCAGCAGTGAATTCGGCGACGCTAGCTATGGCTACACCTTC. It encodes CASSEFGDASYGYTF.